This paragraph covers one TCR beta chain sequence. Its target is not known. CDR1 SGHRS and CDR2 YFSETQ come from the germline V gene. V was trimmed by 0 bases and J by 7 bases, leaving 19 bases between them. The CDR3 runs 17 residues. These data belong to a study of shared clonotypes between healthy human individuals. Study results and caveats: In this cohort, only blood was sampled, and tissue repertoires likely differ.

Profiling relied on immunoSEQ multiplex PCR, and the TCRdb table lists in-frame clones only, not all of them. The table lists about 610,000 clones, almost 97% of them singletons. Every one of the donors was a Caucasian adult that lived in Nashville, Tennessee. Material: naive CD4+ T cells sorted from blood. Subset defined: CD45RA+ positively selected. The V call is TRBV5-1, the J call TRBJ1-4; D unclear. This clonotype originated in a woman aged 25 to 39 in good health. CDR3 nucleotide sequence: TGCGCCAGCAGCTTGGAACCGGGAGGGATAGGGCCTGAAAAACTGTTTTTT. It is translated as CASSLEPGGIGPEKLFF.